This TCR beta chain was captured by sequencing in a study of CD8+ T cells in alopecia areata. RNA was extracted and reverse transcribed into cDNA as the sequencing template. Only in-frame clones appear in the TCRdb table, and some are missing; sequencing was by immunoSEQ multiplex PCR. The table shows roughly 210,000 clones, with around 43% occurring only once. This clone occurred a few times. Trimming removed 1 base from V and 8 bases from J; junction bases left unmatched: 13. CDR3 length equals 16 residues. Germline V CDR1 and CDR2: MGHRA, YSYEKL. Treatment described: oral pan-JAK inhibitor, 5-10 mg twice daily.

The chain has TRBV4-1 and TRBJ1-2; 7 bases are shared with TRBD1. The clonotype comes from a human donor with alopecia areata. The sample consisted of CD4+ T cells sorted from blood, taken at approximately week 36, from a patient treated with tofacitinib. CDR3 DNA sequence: TGCGCCAGCAGCCAAGGACAGGGATCCCCTCGCAGAGGCTACACCTTC. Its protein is CASSQGQGSPRRGYTF.